The 32 T cell receptor beta chains below all came from one sample that was sequenced in a study of T cell repertoires in cytomegalovirus infection. TCRdb fed the reads into MiXCR, producing one record per CDR3 protein. The sample lists around 630,000 distinct CDR3 sequences, 20% to 25% occurring once. Input material: CD8+ T cells from PBMCs. These receptor sequences come from a human donor in good health (CMV status not recorded). Some clones in this sample may be carry-over from other donors' samples.

V gene TRBV6-5 combines with J gene TRBJ1-4; no clear D gene. Trimming stripped 5 bases from V and 12 bases from J, with 16 bases between. CDR3 size: 13 residues. The germline V gene encodes CDR1 MNHEY and CDR2 SVGAGI. The CDR3 spells CASSIQGNGELFF. DNA for the CDR3: TGTGCCAGCAGTATACAAGGGAATGGGGAACTGTTTTTT.

Only a few counts were recorded for this clonotype. The rearrangement links TRBV7-9 to TRBJ2-7; perhaps TRBD1 as D (6 bases). The CDR3 has 12 amino acids. Germline V gene lookup returns CDR1 SEHNR and CDR2 FQNEAQ (reference sequence). V was clipped by 6 bases and J by 6 bases, with 12 bases between them. CDR3 nucleotide sequence: TGTGCCAGCAGTTCCGGGACACGCGAGCAGTACGTC. Its protein product is CASSSGTREQYV.

Comments on this clonotype: Possible read error: a much larger clone is one base away. This likely comes from a read error, as the CDR3 has no conserved phenylalanine or tryptophan at its end. This chain uses TRBV7-6 with TRBJ1-1; possible D gene TRBD1, 5 bases. The CDR3 is 15 residues long. Germline V lookup: CDR1 SGHVS, CDR2 FNYEAQ. Trimming stripped 1 base from V and 3 bases from J, with 12 bases between. CDR3 nucleotide sequence: TGTGCCAGCAGCTTAGTGCAGGGTATAGACACTGAAGCTTTCCTT. It is translated as CASSLVQGIDTEAFL.

This chain links TRBV20-1 with TRBJ2-1; 11 nucleotides align to TRBD1. The trim removed 6 bases at V and 8 bases at J, leaving 12 bases unmatched. The CDR3 spans 15 residues. Germline V gene lookup returns CDR1 DFQATT and CDR2 SNEGSKA (reference sequence). CDR3 sequence (DNA): TGCAGTGCAGCTGGACAGGGGGCAGGTAACCATGAGCAGTTCTTC. This gives the protein CSAAGQGAGNHEQFF.

This clonotype was counted only a few times. The chain uses TRBV14 and TRBJ2-1, with D possibly matching TRBD2 (5 bases). V gave up 6 bases and J gave up 7 bases, with 22 bases separating them. The germline V gene has CDR1 SGHDN and CDR2 FVKESK. The CDR3 totals 16 residues. This chain's CDR3 is CASRELTSTPGNEQFF. DNA for the CDR3: TGTGCCAGCAGAGAACTTACTAGTACCCCGGGGAATGAGCAGTTCTTC.

V is TRBV20-1 and J is TRBJ1-2; D might be TRBD1 (5 bases). The V gene lost 3 bases and the J gene lost 5 bases, with 10 bases spanning the gap. The CDR3 consists of 12 residues. Germline V gene sequence: CDR1 DFQATT, CDR2 SNEGSKA (reference sequence). The CDR3 loop reads CSARGGEYGYTF. The CDR3 region has the DNA TGCAGTGCTAGGGGGGGGGAGTATGGCTACACCTTC.

Many counts were recorded for this clonotype. The chain is built from TRBV28 and TRBJ2-6; D remains unclear. From germline, CDR1 is MDHEN and CDR2 SYDVKM. This CDR3 is built from 15 residues. Deletions cut 1 base from V and 0 bases from J, with 4 bases between. CDR3 residues: CASSLSLSGANVLTF. Written as DNA, the CDR3 is TGTGCCAGCAGTTTATCCCTCTCTGGGGCCAACGTCCTGACTTTC.

Note on this clonotype: This may be a read error, as it is one base from a much larger clone. The DNA of the CDR3 is TGTGCCAGCAGTGAGATAGCGGGGGGCCCTCTTCAAGAGACCCAGTACTTC. Protein: CASSEIAGGPLQETQYF. The V call is TRBV2, the J call TRBJ2-5; 10 nucleotides agree with TRBD2. The J segment lost 2 bases and the V segment lost 3 bases, leaving 9 bases of the junction unmatched. Germline V gene data show CDR1 as SNHLY and CDR2 as FYNNEI. The CDR3 spans 17 residues.

This clonotype was seen only a few times. The genes are TRBV7-9 and TRBJ2-1, with a possible D match to TRBD2 (7 bases). V was pared by 5 bases and J by 5 bases, with 13 bases between. CDR3 length: 14 amino acids. Germline assignment: CDR1 SEHNR and CDR2 FQNEAQ (reference sequence). The CDR3 reads CASSHREGDNEQFF. The CDR3 DNA is TGTGCCAGCAGCCACAGGGAGGGAGACAATGAGCAGTTCTTC.

Many counts were recorded for this clonotype. The V call is TRBV12-3 or TRBV12-4, the J call TRBJ2-7; a weak D match, TRBD2 (6 bases). The CDR3 is made up of 16 amino acids. Trimming took 2 bases from V and 5 from J, leaving 19 bases between them. CDR3 nucleotides: TGTGCCAGCAGTTTACGGGACTTTGGGGATAAGCACGAGCAGTACTTC. Translated: CASSLRDFGDKHEQYF.

V and J are TRBV20-1 and TRBJ2-5; 9 nucleotides align to TRBD1. Germline CDR1 and CDR2: DFQATT and SNEGSKA (reference sequence). J lost 5 bases, V lost 0 bases, and 10 bases had no gene match. This CDR3 contains 16 residues. Here the CDR3 reads CSARDTHRGLGETQYF. CDR3 DNA: TGCAGTGCTAGAGATACGCACAGGGGGCTTGGGGAGACCCAGTACTTC.

This clonotype was recorded at least ten times. The chain has TRBV29-1 and TRBJ2-5; TRBD1 or TRBD2 may be the D gene (5 bases each). The CDR3 sequence is 12 residues long. Trimming pared 6 bases from V and 9 bases from J, leaving 17 bases between. CDR1 is SQVTM and CDR2 is ANQGSEA in the germline V gene. For the CDR3, the DNA is TGCAGCGTCCCCCGGGGACGCATGGCCCAGTACTTC. It codes for CSVPRGRMAQYF. The full variable domain, rest sourced from reference TRBV29-1 and TRBJ2-5, is SAVISQKPSRDICQRGTSLTIQCQVDSQVTMMFWYRQQPGQSLTLIATANQGSEATYESGFVIDKFPISRPNLTFSTLTVSNMSPEDSSIYLCSVPRGRMAQYFGPGTRLLVL.

This clonotype occurred many times. V usage is TRBV7-8 and J usage is TRBJ2-3; D might be TRBD1 or TRBD2, each matching 6 bases. Germline V CDR1 and CDR2: SGHVS, FQNEAQ. The CDR3 has 16 residues. Trimming took 5 bases from V and 2 from J, leaving 17 bases between them. The CDR3 sequence: CASSPGGPYSTDTQYF. Written as DNA, the CDR3 is TGTGCCAGCAGCCCTGGGGGGCCGTATTCCACAGATACGCAGTATTTT.

As to this clonotype: At one end, the junction sequence differs from germline, possibly due to a read error. The rearrangement uses TRBV4-1 and TRBJ2-2; weak D call: TRBD2 (5 bases). This CDR3 is built from 14 residues. The germline CDR1 and CDR2 sequences are MGHRA and YSYEKL. The CDR3 DNA reads TGCGCCAACAGCCATCTCCCCGGGGCCGGGGAGCTGTTTTTT. Translated, it gives CANSHLPGAGELFF.

The gene calls are TRBV25-1 and TRBJ1-1; TRBD1 is a possible D gene (5 bases). Trimming removed 11 bases at V and 4 bases at J, with 17 bases between. The CDR3 consists of 13 residues. Germline assignment: CDR1 MGHDK and CDR2 SYGVNS. In nucleotides, the CDR3 is TGTGCCTCAAGACTAGGGGTGGCCACTGAAGCTTTCTTT. Translated: CASRLGVATEAFF.

This clonotype was detected a few times. The chain combines TRBV25-1 with TRBJ2-1, with D possibly TRBD1 on 6 matching bases. V was trimmed by 5 bases and J by 10 bases, leaving 12 bases between them. The germline CDR1 and CDR2 sequences are MGHDK and SYGVNS. The CDR3 is made up of 12 amino acids. The CDR3 DNA follows: TGTGCCAGCAGTAACAGGGTCGAAGAGCAGTTCTTC. Translation: CASSNRVEEQFF.

This clonotype has a handful of counts. The rearrangement uses TRBV6-5 and TRBJ2-3, with D maybe TRBD1 (7 bases). Trimming removed 10 bases from V and 6 bases from J, with 17 bases in between. Per germline, CDR1 MNHEY and CDR2 SVGAGI. The CDR3 loop spans 13 amino acids. This CDR3 reads CATQGGGDDTQYF. The CDR3 bases are TGTGCCACCCAGGGGGGTGGTGATGATACGCAGTATTTT.

The chain carries TRBV15 and TRBJ2-1; TRBD2 might be the D (5 bases). The CDR3 has 14 residues. The V end was cut by 8 bases, the J end by 1 base, with 12 bases between. The germline CDR1 and CDR2 sequences are LNHNV and YYDKDF (reference sequence). The CDR3 DNA reads as TGTGCCACCTCACGGGAAGGGTCCTACAATGAGCAGTTCTTC. Encoded protein: CATSREGSYNEQFF.

This clonotype was detected many times. The chain links TRBV28 to TRBJ1-5; no definite D call. V was cut by 7 bases and J by 1 base, with 8 bases left in between. Germline lookup yields CDR1 MDHEN and CDR2 SYDVKM. The CDR3 runs 13 residues. CDR3 amino acids: CASNWRSNQPQHF. In nucleotides, the CDR3 is TGTGCCAGCAACTGGCGGAGCAATCAGCCCCAGCATTTT. The entire variable domain, with the rest obtained from reference TRBV28 and TRBJ1-5, is as follows: DVKVTQSSRYLVKRTGEKVFLECVQDMDHENMFWYRQDPGLGLRLIYFSYDVKMKEKGDIPEGYSVSREKKERFSLILESASTNQTSMYLCASNWRSNQPQHFGDGTRLSIL.

A remark on this clonotype: One end of the junction is discordant with germline, which a read error may explain. This chain links TRBV28 with TRBJ1-5; D is ambiguous. The germline V gene has CDR1 MDHEN and CDR2 SYDVKM. CDR3 length: 12 amino acids. CDR3 in amino acids: CASSRLNRPQHF. CDR3 nucleotide sequence: TGTGCCAGCAGCCGACTCAATCGGCCCCAGCATTTT.

This clonotype showed up just a few times. V usage is TRBV29-1 and J usage is TRBJ1-4; D is ambiguous. The germline gives CDR1 SQVTM, CDR2 ANQGSEA. The CDR3 spans 14 residues. Trimming pared 6 bases from V and 6 bases from J, leaving 17 bases between. The CDR3 nucleotides read TGCAGCGTGTCCGCGCGAGGGTATGATGAAAAACTGTTTTTT. Translating it yields CSVSARGYDEKLFF. The full variable domain, its missing parts supplied by reference TRBV29-1 and TRBJ1-4, is SAVISQKPSRDICQRGTSLTIQCQVDSQVTMMFWYRQQPGQSLTLIATANQGSEATYESGFVIDKFPISRPNLTFSTLTVSNMSPEDSSIYLCSVSARGYDEKLFFGSGTQLSVL.

The J gene is TRBJ2-2, the V gene TRBV12-3 or TRBV12-4; the D gene is possibly TRBD2 (5 bases). V lost 3 bases and J lost 6, with 11 bases in between. The CDR3 loop spans 14 amino acids. The CDR3 loop reads CASSLHPGAGELFF. The CDR3, as DNA: TGTGCCAGCAGTTTGCACCCCGGGGCCGGGGAGCTGTTTTTT.

The chain has TRBV4-1 and TRBJ1-2; D is undetermined. Germline-derived CDR1 and CDR2 are MGHRA and YSYEKL. The V gene lost 4 bases and the J gene lost 6 bases, with 15 bases spanning the gap. The CDR3 has 14 residues. CDR3 sequence: CASSPGGGADGYTF. The CDR3 nucleotides read TGCGCCAGCAGCCCCGGAGGCGGAGCGGATGGCTACACCTTC.

In DNA, the CDR3 is TGTGCCAGCACCAATCTGGGGGGCAGGAATGAGCAGTTCTTC. Translated, it gives CASTNLGGRNEQFF. The chain recombines TRBV6-8 with TRBJ2-1; D tentatively reads TRBD1 or TRBD2 (6 bases each). The germline V gene encodes CDR1 MNHGY and CDR2 SAAAGT. This CDR3 comprises 14 residues. Between the trimmed V and J ends, which lost 7 bases and 7 bases, there was a span of 17 bases.

J is TRBJ2-7 and V is TRBV14; 8 positions agree with TRBD1. The V and J ends lost 0 bases and 5 bases, in that order; junction bases with no gene match: 0. From germline, CDR1 is SGHDN and CDR2 FVKESK. This CDR3 has 13 amino acids. The CDR3 DNA reads as TGTGCCAGCAGCCAAGAACAGGGGGACGAGCAGTACTTC. This encodes CASSQEQGDEQYF.

This clonotype has ten or more counts. The chain links TRBV7-6 to TRBJ2-3, with TRBD2 identical over 7 bases. V shed 2 bases and J 4 bases; nucleotides not matched to a gene: 3. The CDR3 has 14 amino acids. The germline V gene has CDR1 SGHVS and CDR2 FNYEAQ. As DNA, the CDR3 is TGTGCCAGCAGCTTATGGGAGGGCCCAGATACGCAGTATTTT. Translation gives CASSLWEGPDTQYF.

This clonotype was counted only a few times. This chain uses TRBV7-2 with TRBJ2-3; perhaps TRBD2 as D (6 bases). The CDR3 covers 14 residues. V was shortened by 8 bases and J by 4 bases, with 16 bases between the two germline ends. Germline V lookup: CDR1 SGHTA, CDR2 FQGNSA. CDR3 amino acids: CASPGDPQSDTQYF. The CDR3 DNA follows: TGTGCCAGCCCGGGGGATCCTCAATCAGATACGCAGTATTTT.

V gene TRBV14 combines with J gene TRBJ2-3; 9 bases match TRBD2. The V gene end was trimmed by 4 bases and the J gene end by 4 bases; junction bases not matched to a gene: 6. Germline values: CDR1 SGHDN, CDR2 FVKESK. CDR3 length: 15 amino acids. CDR3 DNA sequence: TGTGCCAGCAGCCCCGGGGCTAGCGGGGCAGATACGCAGTATTTT. Translated, it gives CASSPGASGADTQYF.

The rearrangement links TRBV14 to TRBJ1-2; D perhaps matches TRBD1 (6 bases). CDR1 is SGHDN, CDR2 FVKESK, per germline. V lost 6 bases and J 8 bases, leaving 13 bases between the germline ends. The length of the CDR3 is 12 residues. The CDR3 region has the DNA TGTGCCAGCAGGCACACAGGGTCCGGCTACACCTTC. Translated, it gives CASRHTGSGYTF.

This rearrangement joins TRBV7-4 to TRBJ2-1, with D unresolved. Trimming pared 4 bases from V and 9 bases from J, leaving 13 bases between. Germline V CDR1 and CDR2: SGHVT, SQSDAQ. This CDR3 region has 13 residues. The CDR3 sequence is CASSSPRAPEQFF. In DNA, the CDR3 is TGTGCCAGCAGCTCGCCACGGGCGCCTGAGCAGTTCTTC.

Regarding this clonotype: A single base separates this from a much larger clone, so it may be a read error. This chain links TRBV11-2 with TRBJ2-1; D ambiguous. The CDR3 has 14 amino acids. V was trimmed by 4 bases and J by 7 bases, leaving 14 bases between them. Germline V gives CDR1 SGHAT, CDR2 FQNNGV. CDR3 DNA: TGTGCCAGCAGCTCCAAAGCCCCCTCAAATGAGCAGTTCTTC. Translated: CASSSKAPSNEQFF. The full variable domain, rest sourced from reference TRBV11-2 and TRBJ2-1, is EAGVAQSPRYKIIEKRQSVAFWCNPISGHATLYWYQQILGQGPKLLIQFQNNGVVDDSQLPKDRFSAERLKGVDSTLKIQPAKLEDSAVYLCASSSKAPSNEQFFGPGTRLTVL.

This clonotype was counted ten times or more. The genes are TRBV6-2 or TRBV6-3 and TRBJ1-1; no reliable D call. The germline CDR1 and CDR2 sequences are MNHEY and SVGEGT. V was shortened by 5 bases and J by 0 bases, with 7 bases between the two germline ends. The CDR3 totals 13 residues. CDR3 amino acids: CASSHTVNTEAFF. The CDR3 DNA is TGTGCCAGCAGTCATACAGTGAACACTGAAGCTTTCTTT.